The 26 T cell receptor beta chains in this list originate from one sample, sequenced in a study of neurological immune-mediated disorders (dated by TCRdb to about 2019). To prepare the library, 5' RACE was applied. TCRdb lists the instrument as Illumina HiSeq 2500. Through fastp at Q25 and MiXCR, TCRdb rebuilt clones from the public reads, retaining in-frame beta chains. Entries are consolidated by CDR3 protein sequence, retaining the most common genes and DNA. The sample table lists tens of thousands of distinct CDR3 sequences, approximately 4.1% of them with a count of one. The top ten hold 1.3% of the sample. Sequencing was carried out using PBMCs. These receptors were obtained from a man younger than 45 with multiple sclerosis.

At least ten counts were recorded for this clonotype. The chain carries TRBV5-1 and TRBJ2-3, with 10 bases lining up with TRBD2. From germline, CDR1 is SGHRS and CDR2 YFSETQ. The CDR3 totals 15 residues. The V segment lost 4 bases and the J segment 2 bases; nucleotides outside the gene matches: 4. DNA of the CDR3: TGCGCCAGCAGCCCTGGACTAGCGGTCACAGATACGCAGTATTTT. Protein sequence: CASSPGLAVTDTQYF.

This clonotype was seen ten or more times. V is TRBV9 and J is TRBJ2-1; D tentatively reads TRBD1 or TRBD2 (5 bases each). With 6 bases removed from V and 4 bases from J, the gap between germline ends came to 17 bases. In germline, CDR1 is SGDLS, CDR2 YYNGEE. CDR3 length: 15 amino acids. The chain's CDR3 is CASTSTGQGYNEQFF. CDR3 coding DNA: TGTGCCAGCACCTCTACGGGGCAGGGTTACAATGAGCAGTTCTTC.

This clonotype occurred many times. CDR3 sequence reads: CASSLGTGGAETQYF. CDR3 nucleotide sequence: TGTGCCAGCAGCTTAGGGACAGGGGGCGCGGAGACCCAGTACTTC. The V gene is TRBV5-6, the J gene TRBJ2-5, with 12 positions matching TRBD1. Germline CDR1 is SGHDT and CDR2 is YYEEEE. The CDR3 is 15 amino acids. Trimming cost V 2 bases and J 5 bases; bases outside gene matches: 4.

This clonotype came up many times. The chain links TRBV2 to TRBJ2-4; 7 bases are a match to TRBD2. The V segment lost 5 bases and the J segment 6 bases; nucleotides outside the gene matches: 13. The germline CDR1 and CDR2 sequences are SNHLY and FYNNEI. The CDR3 sequence is 16 residues long. CDR3 coding DNA: TGTGCCAGCAGTTCAAAGTGGAGCGGGGAGGGAAACATTCAGTACTTC. Translation gives CASSSKWSGEGNIQYF.

There are many counts of this clonotype. The chain is built from TRBV9 and TRBJ2-3, with D maybe TRBD2 (7 bases). The CDR3 runs to 16 residues. Germline CDR1 and CDR2: SGDLS and YYNGEE. The V end was cut by 4 bases, the J end by 1 base, with 16 bases between. For the CDR3, the DNA is TGTGCCAGCAGCTATTCCCGCGGGGGCGGCACAGATACGCAGTATTTT. Protein: CASSYSRGGGTDTQYF.

This clonotype was recorded many times. The chain carries TRBV5-1 and TRBJ2-2, with a tentative D call TRBD1 (6 bases). Trimming removed 1 base at V and 4 bases at J, with 11 bases between. CDR3 length equals 15 residues. Germline CDR1 is SGHRS and CDR2 is YFSETQ. CDR3 amino acids: CASSLPQGSTGELFF. CDR3 DNA: TGCGCCAGCAGCTTGCCCCAGGGGAGCACCGGGGAGCTGTTTTTT.

As for this clonotype: A junction boundary mismatches the germline segment, possibly from a read error. The chain combines TRBV7-9 with TRBJ1-1; no clear D gene. CDR1 is SEHNR and CDR2 is FQNEAQ in the germline V gene (reference sequence). The length of the CDR3 is 12 residues. The CDR3 region is CASSSPGTPPIF. CDR3 bases: TGTGCCAGCAGCTCCCCCGGCACCCCCCCTATCTTT.

This clonotype was seen repeatedly, ten times or more. V gene TRBV12-3 or TRBV12-4 combines with J gene TRBJ2-5; D possibly matches TRBD1 or TRBD2 (5 bases each). This CDR3 contains 13 residues. V was trimmed by 3 bases and J by 5 bases, leaving 10 bases between them. The CDR3 DNA reads TGTGCCAGCAGTTTTTCGGGGACCGAGACCCAGTACTTC. It codes for CASSFSGTETQYF.

V and J are TRBV20-1 and TRBJ2-1; D perhaps matches TRBD1 (6 bases). The germline gives CDR1 DFQATT, CDR2 SNEGSKA (reference sequence). The V and J ends lost 0 bases and 0 bases respectively, with 12 bases between them. The CDR3 length is 16 residues. CDR3 residues: CSARDPGTHSYNEQFF. The CDR3, as DNA: TGCAGTGCTAGAGACCCGGGGACACACTCCTACAATGAGCAGTTCTTC.

At least ten counts were recorded for this clonotype. This rearrangement joins TRBV5-1 to TRBJ2-5; 7 positions match TRBD2. V gave up 2 bases and J gave up 4 bases; unmatched junction bases: 8. This CDR3 spans 15 amino acids. The germline CDR1 and CDR2 sequences are SGHRS and YFSETQ. DNA for the CDR3: TGCGCCAGCAGCTTCGCGGGGGTCACGGGAGAGACCCAGTACTTC. Amino acids: CASSFAGVTGETQYF.

The table lists this clonotype with many counts. The CDR3 DNA reads TGTGCCAGCAGCTCGTTATCCGGGTTGTACGATCAGCCCCAGCATTTT. Amino acid sequence: CASSSLSGLYDQPQHF. This chain joins TRBV7-2 and TRBJ1-5; D uncertain. V was shortened by 4 bases and J by 5 bases, with 18 bases between the two germline ends. This CDR3 region has 16 residues. Germline CDR1 is SGHTA and CDR2 is FQGNSA.

This clonotype showed up many times. V gene TRBV4-3 combines with J gene TRBJ2-5; no firm D call. The germline V gene encodes CDR1 LGHNA and CDR2 YSLEER. V gave up 0 bases and J gave up 1 base, with 9 bases separating them. The CDR3 runs to 15 residues. The CDR3 DNA reads TGCGCCAGCAGCCAAGATTCCGGAAGCCAAGAGACCCAGTACTTC. Translation gives CASSQDSGSQETQYF.

This clonotype was recorded at least ten times. The chain has TRBV9 and TRBJ1-2, with 9 positions matching TRBD1. CDR3 length: 16 residues. Germline V gene sequence: CDR1 SGDLS, CDR2 YYNGEE. The ends lost 0 bases at V and 8 bases at J; junction bases unmatched: 11. DNA of the CDR3: TGTGCCAGCAGCGTAGCACAGGGGGCAAATGTAAACGGCTACACCTTC. Its protein is CASSVAQGANVNGYTF.

This clonotype was observed a few times. The chain is built from TRBV6-6 and TRBJ1-2; no reliable D call. V lost 10 bases to trimming and J lost 3 bases, with 9 bases between them. Germline loops: CDR1 MNHNY, CDR2 SVGAGI (reference sequence). The CDR3 loop spans 11 amino acids. CDR3 coding DNA: TGTGCCACCTCGCCGGACTATGGCTACACCTTC. Encoded protein: CATSPDYGYTF.

This clonotype occurred many times. The V gene is TRBV10-2, the J gene TRBJ2-7; 7 bases match TRBD1. CDR3 length: 14 residues. The germline V gene encodes CDR1 WSHSY and CDR2 SAAADI. J was trimmed by 8 bases and V by 2 bases; bases with no gene match: 9. The CDR3 sequence: CASSETTGIGKQYF. CDR3 DNA: TGCGCCAGCAGTGAGACGACAGGGATCGGCAAGCAGTACTTC.

This clonotype was counted between two and nine times. Given a much more abundant clone one base away, this may be a read error. The genes are TRBV7-9 and TRBJ2-7, with no clear D. Germline-derived CDR1 and CDR2 are SEHNR and FQNEAQ (reference sequence). Trimming pared 1 base from V and 6 bases from J, leaving 7 bases between. This CDR3 spans 12 amino acids. The CDR3 is CASSLDGSEQYF. The CDR3 DNA reads as TGTGCCAGCAGCTTAGATGGCAGCGAGCAGTACTTC. The full variable domain, rest sourced from reference TRBV7-9 and TRBJ2-7, is DTGVSQNPRHKITKRGQNVTFRCDPISEHNRLYWYRQTLGQGPEFLTYFQNEAQLEKSRLLSDRFSAERPKGSFSTLEIQRTEQGDSAMYLCASSLDGSEQYFGPGTRLTVT.

The chain has TRBV11-2 and TRBJ2-5, with 9 nucleotides matching TRBD1. The CDR3 runs to 15 residues. Per germline, CDR1 SGHAT and CDR2 FQNNGV. The J segment lost 2 bases and the V segment lost 5 bases, leaving 6 bases of the junction unmatched. The CDR3 bases are TGTGCCAGCAGCAACCGGGACAGGGAGCAAGAGACCCAGTACTTC. Amino acids: CASSNRDREQETQYF.

At least ten counts were recorded for this clonotype. The chain couples TRBV29-1 to TRBJ1-1, with D uncertain. V lost 7 bases and J lost 7, with 13 bases in between. In germline, CDR1 is SQVTM, CDR2 ANQGSEA. The CDR3 has 11 amino acids. CDR3: CSGVRAGEAFF. The CDR3 DNA reads TGCAGCGGGGTGAGGGCGGGTGAAGCTTTCTTT.

Many counts were recorded for this clonotype. The chain is built from TRBV7-9 and TRBJ2-7; tentative D call: TRBD2 (5 bases). The CDR3 is 15 amino acids. The germline gives CDR1 SEHNR, CDR2 FQNEAQ (reference sequence). V shed 1 base and J shed 2 bases, with 12 bases lying between them. CDR3 bases: TGTGCCAGCAGCTTAGGAGGGTATGAAGCCTACGAGCAGTACTTC. Translation gives CASSLGGYEAYEQYF.

The sample holds many counts of this clonotype. V and J are TRBV5-1 and TRBJ1-1; 7 bases match TRBD1. This CDR3 is built from 15 residues. Germline lookup yields CDR1 SGHRS and CDR2 YFSETQ. The J segment lost 7 bases and the V segment lost 2 bases, leaving 11 bases of the junction unmatched. CDR3 coding DNA: TGCGCCAGCAGCTTACACCTTGGGACAGCCATTGAAGCTTTCTTT. It translates to CASSLHLGTAIEAFF.

This clonotype occurred many times. The rearrangement links TRBV9 to TRBJ2-3, with a weak D call TRBD1 (6 bases). CDR1 and CDR2 from the germline V gene are SGDLS and YYNGEE. V gave up 3 bases and J gave up 0 bases, with 8 bases separating them. The CDR3 runs 14 residues. The CDR3 coding sequence is TGTGCCAGCAGCGAGAGGGGGAGCACAGATACGCAGTATTTT. This gives the protein CASSERGSTDTQYF.

The chain recombines TRBV7-2 with TRBJ2-1; D assignment may be TRBD1 or TRBD2 (5 bases each). CDR3 length: 13 residues. Trimming shortened V by 3 bases and J by 5 bases, and 8 bases separated the two germline ends. Germline CDR1 reads SGHTA; CDR2 reads FQGNSA. The CDR3 region has the DNA TGTGCCAGCAGCTTCTTGGGGGACAATGAGCAGTTCTTC. Translating it yields CASSFLGDNEQFF.

This clonotype has ten or more counts. The chain recombines TRBV7-2 with TRBJ1-2, with 7 bases fitting TRBD1. V dropped 2 bases and J dropped 4; count of bases not matched to a gene: 10. The CDR3 sequence is 16 residues long. The germline V gene has CDR1 SGHTA and CDR2 FQGNSA. Here the CDR3 DNA reads TGTGCCAGCAGCTTACTTAACCGGGACAGCTTCTATGGCTACACCTTC. It codes for CASSLLNRDSFYGYTF.

The table lists this clonotype with many counts. The V call is TRBV6-2 or TRBV6-3, the J call TRBJ2-5, with 7 bases matching TRBD1. Trimming removed 2 bases from V and 2 bases from J; junction bases left unmatched: 5. Germline CDR1 reads MNHEY; CDR2 reads SVGEGT. The CDR3 is 15 amino acids. Written as DNA, the CDR3 is TGTGCCAGCAGTTACACAACAGGGGATCAAGAGACCCAGTACTTC. As protein: CASSYTTGDQETQYF.

This clonotype has at least ten counts. The chain employs TRBV7-9 and TRBJ1-3; a possible D gene is TRBD1 (6 bases). The CDR3 consists of 15 residues. From germline, CDR1 is SEHNR and CDR2 FQNEAQ (reference sequence). V lost 5 bases and J 1 base, leaving 12 bases between the germline ends. Written as DNA, the CDR3 is TGTGCCAGCAGCCACCAAGACAGGTCTGGAAACACCATATATTTT. Translation gives CASSHQDRSGNTIYF.

This clonotype was observed many times. V usage is TRBV20-1 and J usage is TRBJ2-1, with D perhaps matching TRBD2 (6 bases). This CDR3 is 14 amino acids long. Germline CDR1 is DFQATT and CDR2 is SNEGSKA (reference sequence). V gave up 2 bases and J gave up 6 bases, with 14 bases separating them. The CDR3 nucleotides read TGCAGTGCTAGACGGGACTGGGCCCTCAATGAGCAGTTCTTC. It encodes CSARRDWALNEQFF.